The present T cell receptor beta chain was sequenced within a study of tumor and adjacent non-tumor tissue in lung cancer. Study findings and constraints: Higher tumor TCR diversity was associated with shorter survival. Tumor repertoires had a smaller top 100 clone share than normal lung.

With regard to this clonotype: Its antigen is currently unknown. One end of the junction does not line up with germline, which may come from a read error.

This sample's RNA came from whole unsorted tissue. Donors were chemotherapy-naive, newly diagnosed lung cancer surgical patients in China, August–late 2014. The length of the CDR3 is 14 residues. The library came from three nested PCR rounds adapted from ARM-PCR protocols. TCRdb re-called the multiplex PCR reads with MiXCR, one entry per CDR3 protein. The sample holds roughly 120,000 distinct CDR3 sequences, nearly 85% seen once. The material sequenced was lung tumor tissue. The genes are TRBV12-3 or TRBV12-4 and TRBJ2-7; weak D call: TRBD1 (5 bases). This clonotype was obtained from a man aged 65 to 79 with non-small cell lung cancer. The CDR3 bases are TGTGCCAACAGTTTAGACAGTGGATCCTACGAGCAGTACTTC. Amino acids: CANSLDSGSYEQYF.